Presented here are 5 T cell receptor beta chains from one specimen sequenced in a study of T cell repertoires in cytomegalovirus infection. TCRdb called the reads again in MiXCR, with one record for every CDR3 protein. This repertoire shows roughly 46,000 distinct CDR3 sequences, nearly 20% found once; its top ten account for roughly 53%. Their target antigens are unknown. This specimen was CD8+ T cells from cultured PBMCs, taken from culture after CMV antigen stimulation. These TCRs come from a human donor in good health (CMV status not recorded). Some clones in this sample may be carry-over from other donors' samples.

Written as DNA, the CDR3 is TGTGCCAGCAGTTACAGGGGGGACAGGGTTGATGGCTACACCTTC. Translated, it gives CASSYRGDRVDGYTF. V gene TRBV6-6 combines with J gene TRBJ1-2; TRBD1 aligns across 9 bases. Germline V lookup: CDR1 MNHNY, CDR2 SVGAGI (reference sequence). Losses at the gene ends were 2 bases for V and 6 bases for J; bases not matched to a gene: 7. The CDR3 covers 15 residues.

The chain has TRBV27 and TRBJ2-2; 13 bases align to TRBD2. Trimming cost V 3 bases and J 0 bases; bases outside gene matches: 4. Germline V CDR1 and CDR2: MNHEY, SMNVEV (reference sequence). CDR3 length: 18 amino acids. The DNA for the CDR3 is TGTGCCAGCAGTTTTACGGGACTAGCGGGGACGAACACCGGGGAGCTGTTTTTT. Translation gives CASSFTGLAGTNTGELFF.

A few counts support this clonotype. The CDR3 DNA reads as TGTGCCAGCAGCTTTACCGCGGGACTCAGGGGTGGTAATGAAAAACTGTTTTTT. It codes for CASSFTAGLRGGNEKLFF. The V call is TRBV5-6, the J call TRBJ1-4; tentatively, D is TRBD1 (6 bases). V was clipped by 2 bases and J by 4 bases, with 21 bases between them. CDR3 length: 18 amino acids. Germline values: CDR1 SGHDT, CDR2 YYEEEE.

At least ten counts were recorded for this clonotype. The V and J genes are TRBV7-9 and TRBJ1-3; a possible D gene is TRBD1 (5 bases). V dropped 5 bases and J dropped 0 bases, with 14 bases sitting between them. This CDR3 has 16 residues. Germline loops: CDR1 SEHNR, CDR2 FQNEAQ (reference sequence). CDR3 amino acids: CASSIGTASSGNTIYF. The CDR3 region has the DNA TGTGCCAGCAGCATCGGGACTGCGAGCTCTGGAAACACCATATATTTT.

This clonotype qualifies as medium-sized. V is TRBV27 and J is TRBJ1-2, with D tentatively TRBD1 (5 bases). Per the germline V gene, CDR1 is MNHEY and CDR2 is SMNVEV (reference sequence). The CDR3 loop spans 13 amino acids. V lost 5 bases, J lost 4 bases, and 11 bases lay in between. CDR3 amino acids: CASSHPDSYGYTF. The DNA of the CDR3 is TGTGCCAGCAGTCATCCTGACAGCTATGGCTACACCTTC.